The 5 T cell receptor beta chains presented below share a single source sample, sequenced in a study of response to subunit inactivated influenza vaccine. TCRdb fed the RT-PCR reads into MiXCR, producing one record per CDR3 protein. There are about 780,000 distinct CDR3 sequences in the sample; about 18% occur only once, and 11% lies in the top ten. Sample: PBMCs from blood, taken roughly 5 days after vaccination. Source of these receptors: a man aged 45 to 65 who received an inactivated influenza vaccine.

The CDR3 DNA reads TGTGCCAGCAGCTTAACAGGATTCTGGGAGCTGTTTTTT. Protein product: CASSLTGFWELFF. The chain carries TRBV11-2 and TRBJ2-2; tentative D call: TRBD1 (5 bases). V gave up 2 bases and J gave up 9 bases, with 10 bases separating them. Looked up from germline, CDR1 is SGHAT and CDR2 is FQNNGV. This CDR3 is built from 13 residues.

This sequence joins TRBV10-2 and TRBJ1-2; a weak D match, TRBD1 (6 bases). Germline lookup yields CDR1 WSHSY and CDR2 SAAADI. The CDR3 spans 15 residues. Deletions cut 8 bases from V and 6 bases from J, with 22 bases between. CDR3 coding DNA: TGCGCCAGCCGCGACCGAAGGGGGGCCATTGATGGCTACACCTTC. Translating it yields CASRDRRGAIDGYTF.

Many counts were recorded for this clonotype. This chain links TRBV7-9 with TRBJ2-5, with D possibly being TRBD1 (6 bases). This CDR3 is 13 amino acids long. Per germline, CDR1 SEHNR and CDR2 FQNEAQ (reference sequence). The ends were cut back, 4 bases at V and 6 bases at J, with 12 bases in the middle. The CDR3 here is CASSSQGRQTQYF. Written as DNA, the CDR3 is TGTGCCAGCAGCTCACAGGGAAGGCAGACCCAGTACTTC.

This clonotype has at least ten counts. This chain joins TRBV6-5 and TRBJ1-1, with 7 bases identical to TRBD1. CDR3 length equals 13 residues. V lost 2 bases to trimming and J lost 8 bases; unmatched junction nucleotides: 5. Germline V CDR1 and CDR2: MNHEY, SVGAGI. CDR3 residues: CASSYTGTAEAFF. The CDR3 DNA is TGTGCCAGCAGTTACACCGGGACAGCAGAAGCTTTCTTT.

The table lists this clonotype with a few counts. The chain has TRBV7-2 and TRBJ2-7; no definite D call. Germline CDR1 is SGHTA and CDR2 is FQGNSA. This CDR3 has 15 residues. V lost 5 bases, J lost 5 bases, and 19 bases lay in between. The CDR3 DNA sequence: TGTGCCAGCAGCCAGATAGGATGGTTCCCAGACGAGCAGTACTTC. As protein: CASSQIGWFPDEQYF.